This T cell receptor beta chain was identified in a study of graft-versus-host responses after intestinal transplantation. The table came from immunoSEQ multiplex PCR; TCRdb's copy has only in-frame clones and leaves some out. The sample holds fewer than 80,000 clones; 85% to 95% are singletons and the top ten take less than 2%. This clone was seen a few times. Its antigen is as yet unknown. Trimming took 0 bases from V and 4 from J, leaving 12 bases between them. Per germline, CDR1 LNHNV and CDR2 YYDKDF (reference sequence). This CDR3 is built from 15 residues. Here the sequenced sample was unstimulated CD8+ T cells sorted from spleen or lymph node cells, taken before transplant. The sequence was collected from a human donor who was the organ donor for an intestinal transplant. This chain links TRBV15 with TRBJ1-2, with D unclear. The CDR3, as DNA: TGTGCCACCAGCAGAGATGCGGTCAGTAGCTATGGCTACACCTTC. Residues: CATSRDAVSSYGYTF.